This T cell receptor (beta chain) comes out of a study of read filtering for tumor transcriptome and immune sequencing. Whole-study results and caveats: The sorted CD138-negative fraction was a mixed bone marrow immune population, not purified T cells.

This library used around 400 ng RNA and molecular barcoded adaptors spanning alpha/delta and beta/gamma chains. In TCRdb, the reads were re-called with MiXCR into one record per CDR3 protein. The table lists 90,000 to 95,000 distinct CDR3 sequences, under 25% of them singletons. This clonotype was observed at least ten times. Its specificity is not known. The germline V gene encodes CDR1 SNHLY and CDR2 FYNNEI. The CDR3 consists of 12 residues. Trimming pared 5 bases from V and 7 bases from J, leaving 11 bases between. Sequencing input: a population of CD138-negative cells sorted from bone marrow. This clonotype was obtained from a donor at least 40 years old with multiple myeloma. The chain links TRBV2 to TRBJ1-1; D gene ambiguous. DNA of the CDR3: TGTGCCAGCAGTTACCGGCGGATTGAAGCTTTCTTT. Protein sequence: CASSYRRIEAFF. The entire variable domain, with the rest obtained from reference TRBV2 and TRBJ1-1, is as follows: EPEVTQTPSHQVTQMGQEVILRCVPISNHLYFYWYRQILGQKVEFLVSFYNNEISEKSEIFDDQFSVERPDGSNFTLKIRSTKLEDSAMYFCASSYRRIEAFFGQGTRLTVV.